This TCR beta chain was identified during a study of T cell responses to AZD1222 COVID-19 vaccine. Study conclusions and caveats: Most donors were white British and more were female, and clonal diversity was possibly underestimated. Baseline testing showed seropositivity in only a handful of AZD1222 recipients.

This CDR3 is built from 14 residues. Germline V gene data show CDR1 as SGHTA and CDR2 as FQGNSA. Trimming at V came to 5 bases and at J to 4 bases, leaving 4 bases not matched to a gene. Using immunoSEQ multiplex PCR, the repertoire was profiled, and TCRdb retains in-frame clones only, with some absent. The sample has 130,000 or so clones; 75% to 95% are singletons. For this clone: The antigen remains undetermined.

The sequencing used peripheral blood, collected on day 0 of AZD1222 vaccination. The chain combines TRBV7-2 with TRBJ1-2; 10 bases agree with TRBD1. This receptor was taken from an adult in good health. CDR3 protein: CASSGDRGGYGYTF. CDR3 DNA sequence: TGTGCCAGCAGCGGGGACAGGGGCGGCTATGGCTACACCTTC. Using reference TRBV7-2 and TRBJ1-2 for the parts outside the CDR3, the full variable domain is GAGVSQSPSNKVTEKGKDVELRCDPISGHTALYWYRQSLGQGLEFLIYFQGNSAPDKSGLPSDRFSAERTGGSVSTLTIQRTQQEDSAVYLCASSGDRGGYGYTFGSGTRLTVV.